Following are 26 T cell receptor beta chains from one sample sequenced in a study of low-dose radiotherapy and immunotherapy resistance in tumors. Covering alpha and beta chains, TRAV- and TRBV-specific primers were used for the first-strand cDNA. TCR amplification used roughly 21 PCR cycles, a constant-region primer and a V-primer adapter. TCRdb analysed the reads with MiXCR anew, one entry per CDR3 protein. The sample holds about 97,000 distinct CDR3 sequences, about a fifth seen once. Time point in this sample: after trial treatment. As to treatment: LDRT plus nivolumab, ipilimumab, low-dose cyclophosphamide and aspirin (RACIN trial). The specimen comprised PBMCs, sampled after low-dose radiotherapy plus immunotherapy. These receptors were taken from a male donor with prostate cancer.

This clonotype was found a few times. The genes are TRBV20-1 and TRBJ1-6; D might be TRBD1 (6 bases). Looked up from germline, CDR1 is DFQATT and CDR2 is SNEGSKA (reference sequence). V gave up 0 bases and J gave up 3 bases, with 15 bases separating them. The CDR3 has 17 residues. The DNA of the CDR3 is TGCAGTGCTAGAGATGCCGGAGGGGGAAACTATAATTCACCCCTCCACTTT. Protein sequence: CSARDAGGGNYNSPLHF.

At least ten counts were recorded for this clonotype. The chain carries TRBV20-1 and TRBJ2-3; 11 bases line up with TRBD2. V lost 5 bases to trimming and J lost 2 bases; unmatched junction nucleotides: 18. This CDR3 contains 19 residues. From germline, CDR1 is DFQATT and CDR2 SNEGSKA (reference sequence). The CDR3 nucleotides read TGCAGTGCTCCTACCCCTTTGGCTAGCGGGGGGCTATACACAGATACGCAGTATTTT. Residues: CSAPTPLASGGLYTDTQYF.

This clonotype was recorded at least ten times. This chain joins TRBV6-5 and TRBJ2-7; D uncertain. V dropped 0 bases and J dropped 3 bases, with 9 bases sitting between them. CDR3 length: 14 amino acids. Germline V gene lookup returns CDR1 MNHEY and CDR2 SVGAGI. DNA of the CDR3: TGTGCCAGCAGTTACTCTGGCGTTCACTACGAGCAGTACTTC. It codes for CASSYSGVHYEQYF.

This chain uses TRBV9 with TRBJ2-3, with no clear D. The CDR3 totals 13 residues. The germline V and J ends were trimmed by 0 bases and 2 bases, with 4 bases remaining between them. From germline, CDR1 is SGDLS and CDR2 YYNGEE. The CDR3 region is CASSVVDTDTQYF. CDR3 nucleotides: TGTGCCAGCAGCGTAGTCGACACAGATACGCAGTATTTT. Combining the CDR3 with reference TRBV9 and TRBJ2-3 gives the whole variable domain DSGVTQTPKHLITATGQRVTLRCSPRSGDLSVYWYQQSLDQGLQFLIQYYNGEERAKGNILERFSAQQFPDLHSELNLSSLELGDSALYFCASSVVDTDTQYFGPGTRLTVL.

This clonotype was counted ten times or more. The chain carries TRBV5-1 and TRBJ2-3; D call uncertain. This CDR3 is 14 amino acids long. Trimming shortened V by 0 bases and J by 5 bases, and 10 bases separated the two germline ends. The V gene's germline CDR1 is SGHRS and CDR2 YFSETQ. The CDR3 here is CASSLGIGRDTQYF. The CDR3 coding sequence is TGCGCCAGCAGCTTGGGAATAGGCAGAGATACGCAGTATTTT.

The table lists this clonotype with many counts. This sequence joins TRBV29-1 and TRBJ1-5, with D possibly being TRBD1 (5 bases). The CDR3 has 13 amino acids. V was cut by 6 bases and J by 3 bases, with 12 bases left in between. Germline V gene sequence: CDR1 SQVTM, CDR2 ANQGSEA. CDR3 nucleotide sequence: TGCAGCGTAAACCAGGGTAACAATCAGCCCCAGCATTTT. Its protein product is CSVNQGNNQPQHF.

This clonotype occurred many times. At one end, the junction sequence differs from germline, possibly due to a read error. This chain links TRBV10-1 with TRBJ2-6; D might be TRBD1 (6 bases). Germline values: CDR1 WNHNN, CDR2 SYGVQD (reference sequence). CDR3 length: 15 residues. In DNA form, the CDR3 reads TGTGCCAGCAGTGATGGGGGCAGTGGGGCCAACGTCCTGACTTTC. As protein: CASSDGGSGANVLTF.

A word on this clonotype: Without the conserved terminal phenylalanine or tryptophan, this CDR3 likely stems from a read error. The chain carries TRBV29-1 and TRBJ2-7; tentatively, D is TRBD1 (6 bases). This CDR3 contains 14 residues. Germline V lookup: CDR1 SQVTM, CDR2 ANQGSEA. Deletions cut 7 bases from V and 1 base from J, with 17 bases between. CDR3 in amino acids: CSAEIRTESYEQYC. Written as DNA, the CDR3 is TGCAGCGCAGAAATTCGGACAGAATCCTACGAGCAGTACTGC.

V and J are TRBV5-6 and TRBJ2-1; 9 positions match TRBD2. The junction had 8 bases not matched to a gene; V was cut back by 0 bases and J by 13 bases. This CDR3 is 14 amino acids long. Germline loops: CDR1 SGHDT, CDR2 YYEEEE. The DNA of the CDR3 is TGTGCCAGCAGCTTGGTTGTGCGGGGGGGTCCACAGTTCTTC. It translates to CASSLVVRGGPQFF.

This clonotype was detected ten times or more. This sequence joins TRBV6-6 and TRBJ1-4, with D tentatively TRBD1 (6 bases). V gave up 5 bases and J gave up 2 bases, with 12 bases separating them. The CDR3 spans 15 residues. Germline loops: CDR1 MNHNY, CDR2 SVGAGI (reference sequence). The CDR3 sequence: CASSLRQATNEKLFF. The CDR3 DNA follows: TGTGCCAGCAGTCTAAGACAGGCGACTAATGAAAAACTGTTTTTT.

This clonotype was seen repeatedly, ten times or more. This chain uses TRBV20-1 with TRBJ2-6; D gene unclear. Germline CDR1 DFQATT, CDR2 SNEGSKA (reference sequence). The CDR3 spans 16 residues. V lost 6 bases to trimming and J lost 3 bases, with 18 bases between them. DNA of the CDR3: TGCAGTGCCAGAAGTGGGTCGAGGAATGGGGCCAACGTCCTGACTTTC. Its protein product is CSARSGSRNGANVLTF.

This clonotype was seen many times. The CDR3 is CSAAQGPNYGYTF. The CDR3 bases are TGCAGTGCGGCACAGGGGCCCAACTATGGCTACACCTTC. The chain is built from TRBV20-1 and TRBJ1-2; 7 positions match TRBD1. There are 13 residues in the CDR3. The ends lost 6 bases at V and 2 bases at J; junction bases unmatched: 6. Germline CDR1 DFQATT, CDR2 SNEGSKA (reference sequence).

This sequence joins TRBV10-3 and TRBJ2-3, with 11 bases fitting TRBD2. CDR1 and CDR2 (germline): ENHRY, SYGVKD. This CDR3 has 15 amino acids. With 6 bases clipped from V and 0 bases from J, the junction kept 2 bases outside the gene matches. This CDR3 reads CAIRTSGISTDTQYF. In DNA, the CDR3 is TGTGCCATCAGGACTAGCGGGATAAGCACAGATACGCAGTATTTT.

This clonotype is judged medium-sized. The CDR3 DNA is TGTGCCAGCAGCCCAGGGACAGGGGAAAGGGAGCAGTACTTC. Translated, it gives CASSPGTGEREQYF. The chain couples TRBV5-6 to TRBJ2-7; TRBD1 matches at 10 bases. Germline CDR1 reads SGHDT; CDR2 reads YYEEEE. V shed 4 bases, J shed 7 bases, and the junction held 8 bases outside the gene matches. CDR3 size: 14 residues.

This clonotype was seen repeatedly, ten times or more. J is TRBJ2-3 and V is TRBV6-2 or TRBV6-3; tentatively, D is TRBD2 (6 bases). Trimming removed 4 bases at V and 0 bases at J, with 11 bases between. The CDR3 is 15 residues long. Germline lookup yields CDR1 MNHEY and CDR2 SVGEGT. The DNA of the CDR3 is TGTGCCAGCAGTTGGCGGGAATCTAGCACAGATACGCAGTATTTT. Translating it yields CASSWRESSTDTQYF.

This clonotype was seen repeatedly, ten times or more. The chain combines TRBV7-9 with TRBJ1-1, with a weak D call TRBD1 (6 bases). CDR3 length: 13 residues. The germline CDR1 and CDR2 sequences are SEHNR and FQNEAQ (reference sequence). With 6 bases removed from V and 5 bases from J, the gap between germline ends came to 13 bases. CDR3 coding DNA: TGTGCCAGCAGAAAAACAGGGTGGACTGAAGCTTTCTTT. Residues: CASRKTGWTEAFF.

As to this clonotype: A far larger clone is one base from this, pointing to a likely read error. The chain has TRBV20-1 and TRBJ2-7; TRBD1 aligns across 7 bases. Germline V CDR1 and CDR2: DFQATT, SNEGSKA (reference sequence). There are 11 residues in the CDR3. The J segment lost 7 bases and the V segment lost 8 bases, leaving 8 bases of the junction unmatched. This CDR3 is CSSRGPHEQYF. CDR3 bases: TGCAGTTCAAGGGGGCCCCATGAGCAGTACTTC.

Remarks on this clonotype: A single base separates this from a much larger clone, so it may be a read error. J is TRBJ2-3 and V is TRBV20-1, with D possibly being TRBD2 (7 bases). With 2 bases removed from V and 1 base from J, the gap between germline ends came to 22 bases. CDR1 is DFQATT, CDR2 SNEGSKA, per germline (reference sequence). This CDR3 spans 18 amino acids. The CDR3 reads CSARSPRGAGHGTDTQYF. The CDR3 DNA reads TGCAGTGCTAGATCTCCCCGGGGGGCGGGACACGGCACAGATACGCAGTATTTT.

In this sample, this clonotype turned up many times. The rearrangement uses TRBV27 and TRBJ1-2; no clear D. The V and J ends lost 5 bases and 5 bases respectively, with 21 bases between them. This CDR3 is built from 16 residues. Per the germline V gene, CDR1 is MNHEY and CDR2 is SMNVEV (reference sequence). CDR3 DNA: TGTGCCAGCAGTCTAAGGGTTCCGGACTTACTTTATGGCTACACCTTC. Its translation: CASSLRVPDLLYGYTF.

This clonotype was counted many times. The chain has TRBV5-1 and TRBJ2-1; 11 nucleotides agree with TRBD2. There are 17 residues in the CDR3. V shed 0 bases, J shed 3 bases, and the junction held 5 bases outside the gene matches. CDR1 and CDR2 from the germline V gene are SGHRS and YFSETQ. CDR3 residues: CASSLALAGGVYNEQFF. DNA for the CDR3: TGCGCCAGCAGCTTGGCTCTAGCGGGGGGAGTCTACAATGAGCAGTTCTTC.

Note on this clonotype: Given a far larger clone just one base away, this is likely a sequencing read error. The chain uses TRBV6-1 and TRBJ2-5, with D unclear. Per germline, CDR1 MNHNS and CDR2 SASEGT. CDR3 length equals 14 residues. CDR3 coding DNA: TGTGCCTGCAGTTCGTCCACGTACCAAGAGACCCAGTACTTC. Translating it yields CACSSSTYQETQYF.

This clonotype was counted a few times. The chain is built from TRBV19 and TRBJ1-1; maybe TRBD1 (6 bases). CDR3 length equals 13 residues. The germline V and J ends were trimmed by 3 bases and 11 bases, with 16 bases remaining between them. Per germline, CDR1 LNHDA and CDR2 SQIVND (reference sequence). The CDR3 region has the DNA TGTGCCAGTAGTATGAGACACAGGGAATGGGCTTTCTTT. This encodes CASSMRHREWAFF.

This sequence joins TRBV4-2 and TRBJ2-1; perhaps D is TRBD1 or TRBD2 (5 bases each). This CDR3 contains 12 residues. Germline V gene data show CDR1 as LGHNA and CDR2 as YNFKEQ. The V gene lost 8 bases and the J gene lost 7 bases, with 12 bases spanning the gap. The CDR3 loop is CASRTGANEQFF. CDR3 sequence (DNA): TGTGCCAGCCGCACCGGGGCGAATGAGCAGTTCTTC.

This clonotype was seen at least ten times. CDR3: CASNNRAEAFF. CDR3 DNA: TGTGCCAGCAATAATCGCGCTGAAGCTTTCTTT. The V call is TRBV12-3 or TRBV12-4, the J call TRBJ1-1; D is unresolved. V dropped 7 bases and J dropped 6 bases, with 9 bases sitting between them. This CDR3 has 11 residues.

This clonotype was detected only a few times. This chain links TRBV6-2 or TRBV6-3 with TRBJ2-6; D unresolved. Germline-derived CDR1 and CDR2 are MNHEY and SVGEGT. The V end was cut by 5 bases, the J end by 4 bases, with 6 bases between. CDR3 length: 13 residues. The CDR3 DNA reads as TGTGCCAGCAGTGATCCCGGGGCCAACGTCCTGACTTTC. It encodes CASSDPGANVLTF.

Concerning this clonotype: A far larger clone is one base from this, pointing to a likely read error. This chain links TRBV30 with TRBJ2-1; D could derive from TRBD1 or TRBD2 (5 bases each). Trimming took 4 bases from V and 13 from J, leaving 20 bases between them. This CDR3 is 13 amino acids long. Germline-derived CDR1 and CDR2 are GTSNPN and SVGIG (reference sequence). The CDR3 DNA reads as TGTGCCTGGAACCCCGGGACCTGGGAGACCCAGTTCTTC. Encoded protein: CAWNPGTWETQFF.